The source of this TCR beta chain is a study of response to subunit inactivated influenza vaccine. Whole-study results and caveats: The authors suggested that every seasonal influenza vaccination recruits few new T cells.

The V end was cut by 4 bases, the J end by 4 bases, with 14 bases between. The CDR3 has 14 amino acids. Germline CDR1 and CDR2: SGHRS and YFSETQ. TCRdb recomputed calls from the RT-PCR reads with MiXCR, one row per CDR3 protein. This table has about 520,000 distinct CDR3 sequences, 25% appearing once. This clonotype was seen only a few times. Its antigen remains unidentified. The receptor's source is a man in his fifties or sixties who received an inactivated influenza vaccine. The sample was CD4+ T cells sorted from PBMCs, taken about 5 days after vaccination. The V gene is TRBV5-1, the J gene TRBJ2-5; D is possibly TRBD2 (5 bases). The CDR3 coding sequence is TGCGCCAGCAGCCCGGTGGGTCGGGGAGAGACCCAGTACTTC. This sequence encodes CASSPVGRGETQYF.